The 10 T cell receptor beta chains listed next were all sequenced from one sample in a study of T cells in Graves' hyperthyroidism and ophthalmopathy. Researchers took RNA transcripts and amplified the TCR beta CDR3 regions from them. The HTBI primer set drove a first-round RT-PCR of the TCR CDR3. TCRdb re-called the multiplex PCR reads through MiXCR, storing one row per CDR3 protein. The table lists a few hundred thousand distinct CDR3 sequences, roughly 15% of them singletons. The sequenced sample consisted of blood. The receptor source for this set is a woman aged 35 to 49 with Graves' hyperthyroidism.

This clonotype has a handful of counts. V usage is TRBV12-3 or TRBV12-4 and J usage is TRBJ2-1; TRBD1 aligns across 7 bases. This CDR3 is built from 12 residues. V gave up 5 bases and J gave up 15 bases; unmatched junction bases: 10. CDR3 nucleotides: TGTGCCAGCAGTCCTCTCGGGCCAGGGGGGTTCTTC. This codes for CASSPLGPGGFF.

This clonotype was counted many times. The gene calls are TRBV30 and TRBJ2-2; 10 bases agree with TRBD2. CDR3 size: 15 residues. Germline CDR1 and CDR2: GTSNPN and SVGIG (reference sequence). With V trimmed by 4 bases and J by 1 base, 3 bases remained unmatched. CDR3 sequence: CAWTASGRNTGELFF. CDR3 coding DNA: TGTGCCTGGACGGCTAGCGGGAGGAACACCGGGGAGCTGTTTTTT.

This clonotype was seen repeatedly, ten times or more. The genes are TRBV12-3 or TRBV12-4 and TRBJ2-1; 12 bases align to TRBD2. J gave up 6 bases and V 6 bases, and 12 bases lay outside the gene matches. The CDR3 runs to 17 residues. This CDR3 reads CASSPALTSGSGNEQFF. The CDR3 DNA is TGTGCCAGCAGCCCAGCCCTGACTAGCGGGAGCGGCAATGAGCAGTTCTTC.

In this sample, this clonotype turned up many times. The rearrangement joins TRBV28 to TRBJ2-5; D ambiguous. This CDR3 is 15 amino acids long. From germline, CDR1 is MDHEN and CDR2 SYDVKM. Trimming shortened V by 7 bases and J by 2 bases, and 17 bases separated the two germline ends. The CDR3 DNA follows: TGTGCCAGCATAGTACGGCGAGGTCCACAAGAGACCCAGTACTTC. Protein: CASIVRRGPQETQYF. Supplemented by reference TRBV28 and TRBJ2-5, the full variable domain reads DVKVTQSSRYLVKRTGEKVFLECVQDMDHENMFWYRQDPGLGLRLIYFSYDVKMKEKGDIPEGYSVSREKKERFSLILESASTNQTSMYLCASIVRRGPQETQYFGPGTRLLVL.

This clonotype showed up many times. J is TRBJ2-5 and V is TRBV3-1, with 9 bases matching TRBD2. The germline gives CDR1 LGHDT, CDR2 YNNKEL (reference sequence). V shed 4 bases, J shed 4 bases, and the junction held 10 bases outside the gene matches. The CDR3 contains 16 residues. CDR3 DNA sequence: TGTGCCAGCAGCCCTCCAGCGGGAGGCTCGGGAGAGACCCAGTACTTC. This sequence encodes CASSPPAGGSGETQYF.

Only a few counts were recorded for this clonotype. J is TRBJ1-2 and V is TRBV28; D is unclear. The CDR3 is 14 residues long. Germline CDR1 and CDR2: MDHEN and SYDVKM. The ends were cut back, 6 bases at V and 8 bases at J, with 19 bases in the middle. CDR3 region: CASRLISNAGGYTF. The CDR3 nucleotides read TGTGCCAGCAGGCTGATAAGCAACGCGGGAGGCTACACCTTC.

This clonotype was found many times. V and J are TRBV30 and TRBJ2-5; D is undetermined. Germline V CDR1 and CDR2: GTSNPN, SVGIG (reference sequence). Trimming stripped 0 bases from V and 2 bases from J, with 10 bases between. This CDR3 spans 14 amino acids. CDR3 amino acids: CAWSVRIRQETQYF. DNA of the CDR3: TGTGCCTGGAGTGTACGGATACGGCAAGAGACCCAGTACTTC.

This clonotype was observed many times. The chain joins TRBV13 to TRBJ2-1, with D tentatively TRBD1 (5 bases). The length of the CDR3 is 14 residues. V lost 1 base and J 10 bases, leaving 14 bases between the germline ends. Germline CDR1 and CDR2: PRHDT and FYEKMQ (reference sequence). CDR3 coding DNA: TGTGCCAGCAGCTTAGTTGGACACCTGGCCGAGCAGTTCTTC. Its translation is CASSLVGHLAEQFF.

The chain recombines TRBV6-1 with TRBJ2-1; D gene unclear. The CDR3 loop spans 15 amino acids. Trimming pared 6 bases from V and 5 bases from J, leaving 17 bases between. Germline CDR1 reads MNHNS; CDR2 reads SASEGT. The CDR3 nucleotides read TGTGCCAGCAGACCCAACCATAGAGTGAACAATGAGCAGTTCTTC. Translating it yields CASRPNHRVNNEQFF.

In this sample, this clonotype turned up a few times. The rearrangement links TRBV18 to TRBJ1-3, with 8 bases lining up with TRBD1. Germline-derived CDR1 and CDR2 are KGHSH and LQKENI. This CDR3 is built from 15 residues. Losses at the gene ends were 6 bases for V and 1 base for J; bases not matched to a gene: 5. CDR3 amino acids: CASSPTGDSGNTIYF. The CDR3, as DNA: TGTGCCAGCTCGCCGACAGGGGATTCTGGAAACACCATATATTTT.